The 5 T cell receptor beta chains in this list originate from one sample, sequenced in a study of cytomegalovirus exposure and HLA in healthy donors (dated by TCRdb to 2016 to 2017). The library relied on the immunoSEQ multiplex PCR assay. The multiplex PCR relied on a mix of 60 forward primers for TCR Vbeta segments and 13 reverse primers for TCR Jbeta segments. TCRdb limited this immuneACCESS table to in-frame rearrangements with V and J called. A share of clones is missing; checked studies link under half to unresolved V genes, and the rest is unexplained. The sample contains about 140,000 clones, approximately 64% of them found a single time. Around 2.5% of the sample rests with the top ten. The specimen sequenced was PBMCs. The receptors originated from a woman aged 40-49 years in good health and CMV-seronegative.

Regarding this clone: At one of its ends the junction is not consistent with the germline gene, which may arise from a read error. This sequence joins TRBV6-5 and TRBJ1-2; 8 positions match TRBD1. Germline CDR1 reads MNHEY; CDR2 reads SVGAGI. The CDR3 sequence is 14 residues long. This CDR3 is CASSYGGTGVLEDF. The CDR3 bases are TGTGCCAGCAGTTACGGGGGGACAGGCGTCCTCGAGGACTTC.

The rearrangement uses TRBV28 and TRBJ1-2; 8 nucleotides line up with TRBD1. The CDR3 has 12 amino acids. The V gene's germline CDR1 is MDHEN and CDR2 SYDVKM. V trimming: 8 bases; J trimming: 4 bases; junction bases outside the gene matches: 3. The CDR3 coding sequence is TGTGCCAGCGTTACAGGGGGCTATGGCTACACCTTC. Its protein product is CASVTGGYGYTF.

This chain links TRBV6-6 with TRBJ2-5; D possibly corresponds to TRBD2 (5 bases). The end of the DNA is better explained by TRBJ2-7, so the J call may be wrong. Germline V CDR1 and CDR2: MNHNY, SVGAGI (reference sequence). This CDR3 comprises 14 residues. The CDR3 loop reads CASRLLTAGSEQYF. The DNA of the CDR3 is TGTGCCAGCAGACTTCTTACGGCGGGTAGCGAGCAGTACTTC.

The CDR3 loop is CASSAGTGDQPQHF. CDR3 nucleotide sequence: TGTGCCAGCAGCGCCGGGACAGGGGATCAGCCCCAGCATTTT. The rearrangement links TRBV5-4 to TRBJ1-5; 10 bases line up with TRBD1. V gave up 4 bases and J gave up 5 bases; unmatched junction bases: 3. The CDR3 extends over 14 amino acids. Germline V gene lookup returns CDR1 SGHNT and CDR2 YYREEE (reference sequence).

The CDR3 DNA follows: TGTGCCAGCAGCCAATTCGGGACTAGCAAGTCCTACGAGCAGTACTTC. Translated: CASSQFGTSKSYEQYF. The rearrangement uses TRBV5-4 and TRBJ2-7; TRBD2 matches 9 bases. J was trimmed by 1 base and V by 4 bases; bases with no gene match: 9. Germline CDR1 reads SGHNT; CDR2 reads YYREEE (reference sequence). The CDR3 runs 16 residues.